These T cell receptor beta chains were read from a single sample in a study of identical twins. In TCRdb, the 5' RACE reads were re-called with MiXCR into one record per CDR3 protein. The data show around 490,000 distinct CDR3 sequences, 14% seen once. The sample was also linked to a second study, of yellow fever vaccine responses in identical twins.

Source material: CD4+ T cells sorted from blood. These receptors came from a woman aged 18-29 years in good health. The CDR3 runs from the conserved cysteine through the conserved F or W. D genes are given only for firm matches. Only part of the rows carry a size: once, few, many, or a class if the clone is expanded.

clone_size: NA; j_call: TRBJ2-7; d_call: NA; v_call: TRBV27; cdr3_nt: TGTGCCAGCAAGAGTAACGGACATTTTTTCGAGCAGTACTTC; cdr3_aa: CASKSNGHFFEQYF
clone_size: NA; j_call: TRBJ2-2; d_call: NA; v_call: TRBV6-1; cdr3_nt: TGTGCCAGCAGGATTACAGTAAACACCGGGGAGCTGTTTTTT; cdr3_aa: CASRITVNTGELFF
clone_size: few; j_call: TRBJ2-3; d_call: TRBD1; v_call: TRBV24-1; cdr3_nt: TGTGCCACCAGTGACGGGACAGGGAAAGCAGATACGCAGTATTTT; cdr3_aa: CATSDGTGKADTQYF
clone_size: few; j_call: TRBJ2-2; d_call: NA; v_call: TRBV10-3; cdr3_nt: TGTGCCATCAGGCAGGCCGAGAACACCGGGGAGCTGTTTTTT; cdr3_aa: CAIRQAENTGELFF
clone_size: few; j_call: TRBJ2-1; d_call: NA; v_call: TRBV12-3/TRBV12-4; cdr3_nt: TGTGCCAGCAGTTTCCGGTGGGAGCAGGGGTTGGGCAATGAGCAGTTCTTC; cdr3_aa: CASSFRWEQGLGNEQFF
clone_size: many; j_call: TRBJ2-3; d_call: NA; v_call: TRBV20-1; cdr3_nt: TGCAGTGCTAGAGGCCTCAGGGGGGGAAGCACAGATACGCAGTATTTT; cdr3_aa: CSARGLRGGSTDTQYF
clone_size: few; j_call: TRBJ2-1; d_call: TRBD2; v_call: TRBV4-1; cdr3_nt: TGCGCCAGCAGCCAAGAGGGACTAGCGGGAGTGAGGAATGAGCAGTTCTTC; cdr3_aa: CASSQEGLAGVRNEQFF
clone_size: NA; j_call: TRBJ2-7; d_call: NA; v_call: TRBV6-1; cdr3_nt: TGTGCCAGCAGTCTGGCGGGCCGGAAAAGGGTCCTCGAGCAGTACTTC; cdr3_aa: CASSLAGRKRVLEQYF
clone_size: many; j_call: TRBJ2-4; d_call: TRBD1; v_call: TRBV4-3; cdr3_nt: TGCGCCAGCAGCCAGGGACAGTCGGAGGACATTCAGTACTTC; cdr3_aa: CASSQGQSEDIQYF
clone_size: few; j_call: TRBJ2-2; d_call: NA; v_call: TRBV20-1; cdr3_nt: TGCAGTGCTAAGTTTGCCGGGGAGCTGTTTTTT; cdr3_aa: CSAKFAGELFF
clone_size: NA; j_call: TRBJ2-7; d_call: TRBD2; v_call: TRBV12-3/TRBV12-4; cdr3_nt: TGTGCCAGCAGTTTAGTACTAGCGGGTCCGTGGCGCGAGCAGTACTTC; cdr3_aa: CASSLVLAGPWREQYF
clone_size: NA; j_call: TRBJ2-3; d_call: TRBD2; v_call: TRBV20-1; cdr3_nt: TGCAGTGCTAATAGCGGGGGCCGGCAGTATTTT; cdr3_aa: CSANSGGRQYF
clone_size: NA; j_call: TRBJ2-1; d_call: NA; v_call: TRBV28; cdr3_nt: TGTGCCAGCAGTTTTAGTAAAGACAATGAGCAGTTCTTC; cdr3_aa: CASSFSKDNEQFF
clone_size: NA; j_call: TRBJ1-1; d_call: TRBD1; v_call: TRBV10-3; cdr3_nt: TGTGCCATCAGTTGGGGACAGGGGAACACTGAAGCTTTCTTT; cdr3_aa: CAISWGQGNTEAFF
clone_size: few; j_call: TRBJ2-3; d_call: NA; v_call: TRBV29-1; cdr3_nt: TGCAGCGAGGGCGGCAGACCCACAGATACGCAGTATTTT; cdr3_aa: CSEGGRPTDTQYF
clone_size: few; j_call: TRBJ1-2; d_call: TRBD1; v_call: TRBV4-2; cdr3_nt: TGTGCCAGCAGCCAAGAGGGACAGGGGGCTTCTGGCTACACCTTC; cdr3_aa: CASSQEGQGASGYTF
clone_size: NA; j_call: TRBJ2-4; d_call: NA; v_call: TRBV29-1; cdr3_nt: TGCAGCGTTGAAGAGAGGTGGGCAGGTATCAAAAACATTCAGTACTTC; cdr3_aa: CSVEERWAGIKNIQYF
clone_size: NA; j_call: TRBJ2-1; d_call: TRBD2; v_call: TRBV9; cdr3_nt: TGTGCCAGCACGCCGGGACTAGCGGGGTCTTACAATGAGCAGTTCTTC; cdr3_aa: CASTPGLAGSYNEQFF
clone_size: many; j_call: TRBJ1-6; d_call: NA; v_call: TRBV7-2; cdr3_nt: TGTGCCAGCAGTCCAGCGCAAAGGACAGTTGATTCACCCCTCCACTTT; cdr3_aa: CASSPAQRTVDSPLHF
clone_size: NA; j_call: TRBJ2-1; d_call: NA; v_call: TRBV19; cdr3_nt: TGTGCCAGTAGGCCTCAGGGATCCTACAATGAGCAGTTCTTC; cdr3_aa: CASRPQGSYNEQFF
clone_size: NA; j_call: TRBJ2-5; d_call: TRBD1; v_call: TRBV5-1; cdr3_nt: TGCGCCAGCAGCGCAAGGGGACAGGTTGACGCGGGGACCCAGTACTTC; cdr3_aa: CASSARGQVDAGTQYF
clone_size: few; j_call: TRBJ2-3; d_call: NA; v_call: TRBV5-1; cdr3_nt: TGCGCCAGCAGCTTGTTACGGCGCACAGATACGCAGTATTTT; cdr3_aa: CASSLLRRTDTQYF
clone_size: NA; j_call: TRBJ2-7; d_call: NA; v_call: TRBV7-9; cdr3_nt: TGTGCCAGCAGCCGGGGAGTTTCCTACGAGCAGTACTTC; cdr3_aa: CASSRGVSYEQYF
clone_size: NA; j_call: TRBJ2-7; d_call: NA; v_call: TRBV9; cdr3_nt: TGTGCCAGCAGCGCCCAGACAGGCCCCTACGAGCTGTACTTC; cdr3_aa: CASSAQTGPYELYF
clone_size: few; j_call: TRBJ2-3; d_call: NA; v_call: TRBV5-6; cdr3_nt: TGTGCCAGCAGCTTGGTTGACAGGATGGCAGATACGCAGTATTTT; cdr3_aa: CASSLVDRMADTQYF
clone_size: many; j_call: TRBJ2-1; d_call: NA; v_call: TRBV20-1; cdr3_nt: TGCAGTGCTAGAGTCGTTTCCAGCCCTTCCCCGTCTGAGCAGTTCTTC; cdr3_aa: CSARVVSSPSPSEQFF
clone_size: many; j_call: TRBJ2-5; d_call: TRBD1; v_call: TRBV10-3; cdr3_nt: TGTGCCTGCCACTCCGGGACAGGGGGCCAAGAGACCCAGTACTTC; cdr3_aa: CACHSGTGGQETQYF
clone_size: few; j_call: TRBJ1-5; d_call: NA; v_call: TRBV20-1; cdr3_nt: TGCAGTGCTCCACCGGGTAGCAATCAGCCCCAGCATTTT; cdr3_aa: CSAPPGSNQPQHF
clone_size: few; j_call: TRBJ1-4; d_call: NA; v_call: TRBV20-1; cdr3_nt: TGCAGTGCTAGAGACCCCCGAGGGCCCGGTGAAAAACTGTTTTTT; cdr3_aa: CSARDPRGPGEKLFF
clone_size: many; j_call: TRBJ2-3; d_call: NA; v_call: TRBV29-1; cdr3_nt: TGCAGCGTTGAAGCGGGGCAAGATACGCAGTATTTT; cdr3_aa: CSVEAGQDTQYF
clone_size: many; j_call: TRBJ2-5; d_call: NA; v_call: TRBV12-3/TRBV12-4; cdr3_nt: TGTGCCAGCAGTTACGGGGGCTCGGCCCAGTACTTC; cdr3_aa: CASSYGGSAQYF
clone_size: NA; j_call: TRBJ2-5; d_call: TRBD2; v_call: TRBV6-1; cdr3_nt: TGTGCCAGCAGTAGGATAGCGGGAGTGAGTAGGGTCGAGACCCAGTACTTC; cdr3_aa: CASSRIAGVSRVETQYF
clone_size: NA; j_call: TRBJ1-1; d_call: NA; v_call: TRBV5-1; cdr3_nt: TGCGCCAGCAGCTTGGGGCAGAGGTGGGGCACTGAAGCTTTCTTT; cdr3_aa: CASSLGQRWGTEAFF
clone_size: few; j_call: TRBJ2-4; d_call: TRBD1; v_call: TRBV3-1; cdr3_nt: TGTGCCAGCAGCCAAGTAACAGGGACAGGATCATCTGACATTCAGTACTTC; cdr3_aa: CASSQVTGTGSSDIQYF
clone_size: NA; j_call: TRBJ2-1; d_call: NA; v_call: TRBV29-1; cdr3_nt: TGCAGCGTGGGAAGGGCGGGCTCCTACAATGAGCAGTTCTTC; cdr3_aa: CSVGRAGSYNEQFF
clone_size: few; j_call: TRBJ2-1; d_call: NA; v_call: TRBV5-1; cdr3_nt: TGCGCCAGCAGCCAAGGGGGAGGGGGCCACTACAATGAGCAGTTCTTC; cdr3_aa: CASSQGGGGHYNEQFF
clone_size: NA; j_call: TRBJ2-1; d_call: NA; v_call: TRBV25-1; cdr3_nt: TGTGCCAGCAGTGATACTGGGCGAGGTTTGGGTGAGCAGTTCTTC; cdr3_aa: CASSDTGRGLGEQFF
clone_size: NA; j_call: TRBJ1-2; d_call: NA; v_call: TRBV6-1; cdr3_nt: TGTGCCAGCAGTGAAGCCGGCAGGCCAGATGGCTACACCTTC; cdr3_aa: CASSEAGRPDGYTF
clone_size: few; j_call: TRBJ2-5; d_call: NA; v_call: TRBV3-1; cdr3_nt: TGTGCCAGCAGCCAAGAGAAGGAGGTGTACTTC; cdr3_aa: CASSQEKEVYF
clone_size: NA; j_call: TRBJ2-3; d_call: NA; v_call: TRBV20-1; cdr3_nt: TGCAGTGCTAGAGATATGGTAGGCACAGATACGCAGTATTTT; cdr3_aa: CSARDMVGTDTQYF
clone_size: NA; j_call: TRBJ1-6; d_call: NA; v_call: TRBV2; cdr3_nt: TGTGCCAGCAGTGAACAGGGCTCGCGATCACCCCTCCACTTT; cdr3_aa: CASSEQGSRSPLHF
clone_size: many; j_call: TRBJ1-1; d_call: NA; v_call: TRBV29-1; cdr3_nt: TGCAGCGTCGGGCGCAGGAGGAACACTGAAGCTTTCTTT; cdr3_aa: CSVGRRRNTEAFF
clone_size: NA; j_call: TRBJ2-1; d_call: NA; v_call: TRBV7-2; cdr3_nt: TGTGCCAGCAGCTTAAAATGGGGGACTTCCTACAATGAGCAGTTCTTC; cdr3_aa: CASSLKWGTSYNEQFF
clone_size: few; j_call: TRBJ2-7; d_call: TRBD2; v_call: TRBV5-1; cdr3_nt: TGCGCCAGCAGCGAAGTAGCGGGAGTGTACTACGAGCAGTACTTC; cdr3_aa: CASSEVAGVYYEQYF
clone_size: few; j_call: TRBJ2-5; d_call: NA; v_call: TRBV15; cdr3_nt: TGTGCCACCAGCGGGTTGGGCCCCGTGGAGTACTTC; cdr3_aa: CATSGLGPVEYF
clone_size: many; j_call: TRBJ2-2; d_call: TRBD1; v_call: TRBV27; cdr3_nt: TGTGCCAGCAGTTTGAGAGGGGGCAACACCGGGGAGCTGTTTTTT; cdr3_aa: CASSLRGGNTGELFF
clone_size: NA; j_call: TRBJ2-3; d_call: NA; v_call: TRBV20-1; cdr3_nt: TGCAGCGGGGGTCCGGGGGCTGGGGCAGATACGCAGTATTTT; cdr3_aa: CSGGPGAGADTQYF
clone_size: many; j_call: TRBJ2-4; d_call: NA; v_call: TRBV12-3/TRBV12-4; cdr3_nt: TGTGCCAGCAGTTTAGTGGGGAATATAGCCAAAAACATTCAGTACTTC; cdr3_aa: CASSLVGNIAKNIQYF
clone_size: NA; j_call: TRBJ2-3; d_call: NA; v_call: TRBV6-5; cdr3_nt: TGTGCCAGCAGTTACGCCGGGATTACTAGCACAGATACGCAGTATTTT; cdr3_aa: CASSYAGITSTDTQYF
clone_size: NA; j_call: TRBJ2-1; d_call: NA; v_call: TRBV6-5; cdr3_nt: TGTGCCAGCAGTTACGATTTGGGTGAGCAGTTCTTC; cdr3_aa: CASSYDLGEQFF
clone_size: many; j_call: TRBJ2-1; d_call: TRBD2; v_call: TRBV12-3/TRBV12-4; cdr3_nt: TGTGCCAGCAGTTTAAGACTAGCGGGGCTCTCCTACAATGAGCAGTTCTTC; cdr3_aa: CASSLRLAGLSYNEQFF
clone_size: NA; j_call: TRBJ2-7; d_call: TRBD1; v_call: TRBV2; cdr3_nt: TGTGCCACCGACAGGGGGCGTGAAGACGAGCAGTACTTC; cdr3_aa: CATDRGREDEQYF
clone_size: NA; j_call: TRBJ2-3; d_call: TRBD2; v_call: TRBV11-2; cdr3_nt: TGTGCCAGCAGCGCGGGGAGGCGGGGGAGCACAGATACGCAGTATTTT; cdr3_aa: CASSAGRRGSTDTQYF
clone_size: many; j_call: TRBJ2-7; d_call: NA; v_call: TRBV7-2; cdr3_nt: TGTGCCAGCAGCTTACCGGGGGCCTACGAGCAGTACTTC; cdr3_aa: CASSLPGAYEQYF
clone_size: many; j_call: TRBJ1-1; d_call: NA; v_call: TRBV12-3/TRBV12-4; cdr3_nt: TGTGCCAGCAGTTTATGGGGTGGGGGCACTGAAGCTTTCTTT; cdr3_aa: CASSLWGGGTEAFF